Described below is a single TCR beta chain sequence and its context. The antigen remains undetermined. Treatment defined: approximately 9-day PBMC culture with coronavirus spike peptide pools or control peptides (ViraFEST assay). This record comes from a study of vaccination and CD4 T cells after COVID-19. Study information: Participants were vaccinated with two doses, given as either BNT162b2 or mRNA-1273 vaccine. General study points: Going from roughly 21 to 40, median SARS-CoV-2-reactive clonotypes did not rise significantly.

Sequenced with the Oncomine TCR Beta short-read assay was DNA taken from cultured CD4+ T cells. Someone extracted genomic DNA from cultured CD4+ T cells. TCRdb redid the calling of the PCR reads with MiXCR, one entry per CDR3 protein. The sample shows approximately 7,700 distinct CDR3 sequences, roughly 65% of them seen only once. This TCR was sampled from a human donor who had recovered from COVID-19. Sequencing was performed on CD4+ T cells from blood, cultured in vitro.

The chain's CDR3 is CASSRDRGGEQYF. The CDR3 DNA follows: TGTGCCAGCAGTCGAGACAGGGGCGGCGAGCAGTACTTC. The rearrangement uses TRBV9 and TRBJ2-7; 8 nucleotides align to TRBD1. After removal of 5 bases from V and 6 bases from J, the junction contained 7 bases not matched to a gene. Germline CDR1 and CDR2: SGDLS and YYNGEE. The CDR3 spans 13 residues.